One and the same sample provided the 4 T cell receptor beta chains below, sequenced in a study of breast tumors, draining lymph nodes, adjacent tissues. MiXCR, applied by TCRdb to the multiplex PCR reads, yields one record per CDR3 protein. This table holds under 300,000 distinct CDR3 sequences, under 40% found once. Samples came from axillary lymph nodes draining the breast cancer. Sequenced material: axillary lymph node tissue. The source is a female donor with breast cancer. Some clones in this sample may be carry-over from other donors' samples.

The chain couples TRBV7-9 to TRBJ1-1; unclear D gene. The ends were cut back, 1 base at V and 2 bases at J, with 5 bases in the middle. There are 13 residues in the CDR3. Germline values: CDR1 SEHNR, CDR2 FQNEAQ (reference sequence). CDR3 bases: TGTGCCAGCAGCTTAGAATATAACACTGAAGCTTTCTTT. Residues: CASSLEYNTEAFF.

This clonotype was seen ten or more times. The chain joins TRBV5-4 to TRBJ2-6; D gene ambiguous. Trimming stripped 2 bases from V and 2 bases from J, with 5 bases between. Germline V gene sequence: CDR1 SGHNT, CDR2 YYREEE (reference sequence). The CDR3 sequence is 14 residues long. The CDR3 DNA is TGTGCCAGCAGCTTACCGACTGGGGCCAACGTCCTGACTTTC. Protein sequence: CASSLPTGANVLTF. The full variable domain, rest sourced from reference TRBV5-4 and TRBJ2-6, is ETGVTQSPTHLIKTRGQQVTLRCSSQSGHNTVSWYQQALGQGPQFIFQYYREEENGRGNFPPRFSGLQFPNYSSELNVNALELDDSALYLCASSLPTGANVLTFGAGSRLTVL.

This clonotype was counted between two and nine times. The chain recombines TRBV3-1 with TRBJ1-2; D might be TRBD1 (6 bases). Trimming pared 1 base from V and 3 bases from J, leaving 21 bases between. This CDR3 spans 18 amino acids. Germline V gene sequence: CDR1 LGHDT, CDR2 YNNKEL (reference sequence). CDR3 sequence reads: CASSQAGGGRFLDYGYTF. CDR3 sequence (DNA): TGTGCCAGCAGCCAAGCGGGGGGGGGCCGCTTCCTCGACTATGGCTACACCTTC.

Regarding this clonotype: One base away lies a much larger clone, so this may be a sequencing read error. The chain employs TRBV6-6 and TRBJ1-2; 10 bases match TRBD1. CDR3 length: 14 residues. Trimming cost V 4 bases and J 6 bases; bases outside gene matches: 5. Per the germline V gene, CDR1 is MNHNY and CDR2 is SVGAGI (reference sequence). The CDR3 nucleotides are TGTGCCAGCAGTTCCCACGGGACAGGGGATGGCTACACCTTC. This codes for CASSSHGTGDGYTF.